A selection of T cell receptor beta chains follows, all from one sample in a study of blood T cell repertoires in COVID-19. The assay was immunoSEQ multiplex PCR, and TCRdb's table has in-frame clones only and misses some. The table lists about 170,000 clones, 70% to 90% of them singletons, with approximately 2.1% in the top ten. The sequencing input was peripheral blood. The receptors were gathered from a man between 45 and 60 years old who had recovered from COVID-19. Both conserved end residues are trimmed from each CDR3.

j_call v_call cdr3_aa
TRBJ2-1 TRBV28 ASSLVATGSYNEQF
TRBJ2-5 TRBV7-9 ASSFFGTGDSGTQY
TRBJ2-5 TRBV5-1 ASSLDDSGSGGYQETQY
TRBJ1-1 TRBV29-1 SVILQGLQGAF
TRBJ1-2 TRBV28 ASSSTRDRDIGYGYT
TRBJ2-1 TRBV15 ATSRLTDTYNEQF
TRBJ2-1 TRBV12-3/TRBV12-4 ASSSTRDEQF
TRBJ1-1 TRBV2 ASSRIGPGAF
TRBJ2-2 TRBV6-5 ASRYTGGAVTGELF
TRBJ1-4 TRBV14 ASSRGRTNEKLF
TRBJ2-1 TRBV5-4 ASSPGQGYYNEQF
TRBJ2-3 TRBV19 ASKSSGGPTDTQY
TRBJ2-5 TRBV6-6 ASSPSSGSVETQY
TRBJ1-2 TRBV5-6 ASSFEGGLYGYT
TRBJ1-4 TRBV6-1 ASSESRGANEKLF
TRBJ1-4 TRBV7-6 ASSLSPGTGDEKLF
TRBJ1-4 TRBV7-8 ASSQGAEKLF
TRBJ1-5 TRBV19 ASSNPGPGQYQPQH
TRBJ2-2 TRBV7-2 ASSPGGATTGELF
TRBJ2-3 TRBV11-2 ASSLGLSTDTQY
TRBJ2-2 TRBV10-1 ASSESGAITGELF
TRBJ1-5 TRBV18 ASSPGSNQPQH
TRBJ1-2 TRBV9 ASRAGTGMNGYT
TRBJ2-5 TRBV3-1/TRBV3-2 ASSQSSTWASGGETQY
TRBJ2-1 TRBV4-1 ASSHTGLAYNEQF
TRBJ1-3 TRBV10-3 AISESGIGGTSGNTIY
TRBJ1-5 TRBV7-2 ASSPDRNNQPQH
TRBJ2-1 TRBV3-1/TRBV3-2 ASSPYPGTSGRGEQF
TRBJ1-1 TRBV6-1 ASSQAGGTEAF
TRBJ1-1 TRBV28 ASSTNPRGRNTEAF
TRBJ1-2 TRBV12-3/TRBV12-4 ASSFYSNYGYT
TRBJ1-5 TRBV2 ASSVQGTGVIGQPQH
TRBJ1-1 TRBV5-1 ASSLGSGATEAF
TRBJ1-6 TRBV11-2 ASSAEGLTNSPLH
TRBJ2-2 TRBV5-6 ASSWTGRGTGELF
TRBJ1-2 TRBV10-2 ASSEVRGGSYGYT
TRBJ2-7 TRBV5-1 ASSLRFGTSGVPSYEQY
TRBJ2-5 TRBV25-1 ASSPGLAQETQY
TRBJ2-5 TRBV27 ASSLRTSGSRETQY
TRBJ1-2 TRBV27 ASSPLETLYGYT
TRBJ1-1 TRBV19 ASSMAGPTEAF
TRBJ2-7 TRBV7-8 ASSWDSSSYEQY
TRBJ2-7 TRBV3-1/TRBV3-2 ASSQGVGGANTYEQY
TRBJ2-7 TRBV29-1 SVEASLAGGRYEQY
TRBJ2-7 TRBV9 ASSPTPDRHSEQY
TRBJ2-1 TRBV2 ASKAILAGAANEQF
TRBJ1-1 TRBV25-1 ASTLTGSNTEAF
TRBJ1-1 TRBV4-2 ASSPQGGGTEAF
TRBJ2-7 TRBV5-6 ASSLGTGVAYEQY
TRBJ1-1 TRBV19 ASSLKRANTEAF
TRBJ2-7 TRBV15 ATSRDRLGAYEQY
TRBJ1-5 TRBV30 AWSDNRGQPQH
TRBJ2-4 TRBV4-1 ASSQAERGGAKNIQY